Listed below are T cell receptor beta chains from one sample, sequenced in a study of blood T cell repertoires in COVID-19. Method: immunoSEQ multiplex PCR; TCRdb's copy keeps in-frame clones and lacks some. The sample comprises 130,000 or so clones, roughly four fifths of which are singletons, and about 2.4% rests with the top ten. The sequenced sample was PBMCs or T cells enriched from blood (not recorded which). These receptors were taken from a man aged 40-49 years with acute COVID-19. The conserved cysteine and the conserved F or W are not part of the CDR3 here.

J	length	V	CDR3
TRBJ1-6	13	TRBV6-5	ASSRAGGYNSPLH
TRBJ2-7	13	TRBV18	ASSPPVGVPYEQY
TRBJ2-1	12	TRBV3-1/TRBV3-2	ASSYLSSYNEQF
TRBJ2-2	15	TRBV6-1	ASSEFSGRVDTGELF
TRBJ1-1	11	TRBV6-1	ASSDLRNTEAF
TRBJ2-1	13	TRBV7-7	ASSLSSGGADEQF
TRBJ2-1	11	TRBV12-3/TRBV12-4	ASSPRDRNEQF
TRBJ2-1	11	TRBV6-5	ASSENERGEQF
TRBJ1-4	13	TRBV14	ASSHRTGGAEKLF
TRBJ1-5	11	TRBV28	ASSLQGWQPQH
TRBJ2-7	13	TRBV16	ASSQELAGYYEQY
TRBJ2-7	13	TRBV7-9	ASNFELADSYEQY
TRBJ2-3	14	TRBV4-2	ASSQDRRAFADTQY
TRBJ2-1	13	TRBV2	ASSEARDYPNEQF
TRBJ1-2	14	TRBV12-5	ASGLVSFRANYGYT
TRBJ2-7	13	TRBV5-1	ASSLPGTGSNEQY
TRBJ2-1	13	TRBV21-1	ASSQRLPSYNEQF
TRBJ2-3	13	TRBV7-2	ASSLGQSSTGRQY
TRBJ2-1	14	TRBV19	ASSPNPPSGRNEQF
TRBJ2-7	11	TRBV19	ASKRDSPYEQY
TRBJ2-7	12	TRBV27	ASSYGLGNYEQY
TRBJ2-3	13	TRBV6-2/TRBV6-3	ASSYSRQPTDTQY